Presented here are 5 T cell receptor beta chains from one specimen sequenced in a study of OX40 agonist ivuxolimab in advanced cancers. The library came from the immunoSEQ multiplex PCR assay. The source is immuneACCESS, and TCRdb retained only in-frame sequences with V and J called. Part of the clones is not carried over; for the studies checked, unresolved V genes explain less than half of this, and the remainder is unexplained. Present in this sample are roughly 70,000 clones, 88% of which were seen just once. The top ten constitute 0.65% to 0.7% of the sample. The source material was CD4+ or CD8+ T cells sorted from blood, sampled in a trial of the OX40 agonist ivuxolimab. The receptors shown here come from an adult with an advanced solid tumor such as melanoma, head and neck, liver or kidney cancer.

The V call is TRBV5-1, the J call TRBJ1-5, with D unclear. The CDR3 loop spans 14 amino acids. Germline V gives CDR1 SGHRS, CDR2 YFSETQ. V lost 4 bases, J lost 3 bases, and 11 bases lay in between. The CDR3 nucleotides read TGCGCCAGCAGCCCCTTGGGGTACAATCAGCCCCAGCATTTT. It codes for CASSPLGYNQPQHF.

The chain has TRBV28 and TRBJ2-7; D possibly uses TRBD1 or TRBD2 (5 bases each). Germline V gene data show CDR1 as MDHEN and CDR2 as SYDVKM. V shed 10 bases and J shed 2 bases, with 15 bases lying between them. The CDR3 runs 13 residues. CDR3 protein: CATQGDRPYEQYF. The CDR3 coding sequence is TGTGCCACTCAAGGGGACCGGCCCTACGAGCAGTACTTC.

The chain recombines TRBV6-5 with TRBJ2-7; D is unresolved. The CDR3 consists of 12 residues. V dropped 6 bases and J dropped 4 bases, with 10 bases sitting between them. Germline V lookup: CDR1 MNHEY, CDR2 SVGAGI. CDR3 nucleotides: TGTGCCAGCAGCCATATCGTGTACGAGCAGTACTTC. Its translation: CASSHIVYEQYF.

The genes are TRBV30 and TRBJ2-5; D remains unclear. Germline CDR1 is GTSNPN and CDR2 is SVGIG (reference sequence). This CDR3 spans 10 amino acids. V was pared by 5 bases and J by 5 bases, with 6 bases between. Here the CDR3 DNA reads TGTGCCTGGGCCCGCGAGACCCAGTACTTC. As protein: CAWARETQYF.

CDR3 sequence: CASSQDRDYWAEQYF. In nucleotides, the CDR3 is TGTGCCAGCAGCCAAGATCGCGACTATTGGGCCGAGCAGTACTTC. V usage is TRBV4-2 and J usage is TRBJ2-7, with D possibly being TRBD2 (5 bases). This CDR3 is 15 amino acids long. The germline V gene has CDR1 LGHNA and CDR2 YNFKEQ. V was trimmed by 0 bases and J by 6 bases, leaving 15 bases between them.